This T cell receptor (beta chain) was recorded in a study of cytomegalovirus exposure and HLA in healthy donors. At the level of the study: In terms of ancestry, the Caucasian-associated cluster contained roughly 81% of the 398 genotyped donors. Notes on the study in general: Presence/absence comparisons presumed near-even sequencing depth among donors.

PCR employed 60 Vbeta and 13 Jbeta primers. This table comes from immunoSEQ multiplex PCR, and its TCRdb copy is limited to in-frame clones, with some not included. The sample lists 150,000 or so clones, about three quarters seen once, with roughly 4.2% in the top ten. The V and J ends lost 6 bases and 4 bases, in that order; junction bases with no gene match: 5. The CDR3 consists of 15 residues. CDR1 is MDHEN and CDR2 is SYDVKM in the germline V gene. Regarding this clone: What it binds is unknown.

This receptor was taken from a woman in her 40s in good health and CMV-seronegative. The chain joins TRBV28 to TRBJ2-2, with TRBD2 identical over 10 bases. The sequencing sample was made of PBMCs. CDR3 DNA sequence: TGTGCCAGCAGGAGACTAGCGGGCCTCACCGGGGAGCTGTTTTTT. It translates to CASRRLAGLTGELFF.